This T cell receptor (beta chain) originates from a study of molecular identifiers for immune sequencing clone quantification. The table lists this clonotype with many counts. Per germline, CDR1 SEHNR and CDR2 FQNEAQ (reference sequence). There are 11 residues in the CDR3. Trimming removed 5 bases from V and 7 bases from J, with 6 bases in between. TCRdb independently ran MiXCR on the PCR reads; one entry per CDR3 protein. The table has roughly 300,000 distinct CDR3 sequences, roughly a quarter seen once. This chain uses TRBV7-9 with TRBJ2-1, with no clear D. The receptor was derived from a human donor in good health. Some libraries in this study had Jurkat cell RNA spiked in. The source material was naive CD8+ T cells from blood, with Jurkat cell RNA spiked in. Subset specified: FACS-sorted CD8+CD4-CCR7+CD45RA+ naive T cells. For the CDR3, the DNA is TGTGCCAGCAGCCATGGGAATGAGCAGTTCTTC. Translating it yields CASSHGNEQFF.